The clone carrying this TCR beta chain was observed a few times. This sample is part of a study of T cell changes during pregnancy in multiple sclerosis. The table came from immunoSEQ multiplex PCR; TCRdb's copy has only in-frame clones and leaves some out. The sample has tens of thousands of clones, about nine tenths seen once. The CDR3 sequence is 12 residues long. Trimming took 2 bases from V and 10 from J, leaving 6 bases between them. The germline CDR1 and CDR2 sequences are MNHEY and SMNVEV (reference sequence). Sequencing used peripheral blood, obtained in the third trimester of pregnancy. This receptor was identified in a female donor in good health, enrolled as a control in a pregnancy study. The V gene is TRBV27, the J gene TRBJ1-6; no clear D. The CDR3 region is CASSLPKSPLHF. CDR3 coding DNA: TGTGCCAGCAGTTTACCAAAATCACCCCTCCACTTT.